This entry is about one T cell receptor beta chain. Its antigen is still unknown. This record belongs to a study of beta chain features in type 1 diabetes. Overall study findings and caveats: Shortening that was moderate but significant affected the TCRB CDR3s of Type 1 diabetes patients in all four CD4+ subsets. Fewer junction insertions and more nucleotide deletions appeared in type 1 diabetes patients.

TCRB transcripts that were expressed got sequenced, as all of the isolated RNA had been reverse transcribed. An average of around 3.9 million reads was obtained for naive, central memory and regulatory T cell samples. Data came from immunoSEQ multiplex PCR; TCRdb stores just in-frame clones and leaves some out. The sample carries about 210,000 clones, 11% recorded once. Donors contributed one heparinised blood draw apiece, averaging about 120 mL. This receptor was obtained from a man between 18 and 35 years old in good health. Sequencing was carried out using central memory CD4+ T cells from blood.

The CDR3 loop reads CASSGGANYGYTF. CDR3 bases: TGTGCCAGCAGTGGAGGGGCCAACTATGGCTACACCTTC. This rearrangement joins TRBV25-1 to TRBJ1-2; possible D gene TRBD1, 5 bases. The CDR3 length is 13 residues. Trimming took off 4 bases at V and 2 bases at J, with 8 bases between the two ends. CDR1 is MGHDK and CDR2 is SYGVNS in the germline V gene.